This entry lists 24 T cell receptor beta chains sequenced from one sample in a study of blood T cells in healthy people across ages. Sample-barcoded 5' priming and a J-beta primer mix drove a second PCR of 7 to 11 cycles. TCRdb ran MiXCR on the 5' RACE reads and lists one entry per CDR3 protein. The profile shows fewer than 2,000,000 distinct CDR3 sequences, about 31% of them singletons. Sequenced material: blood. These receptors originate from a young woman in good health.

The chain recombines TRBV6-1 with TRBJ2-7; 8 bases fit TRBD2. J lost 0 bases, V lost 0 bases, and 7 bases had no gene match. The CDR3 is 17 amino acids. From germline, CDR1 is MNHNS and CDR2 SASEGT. The CDR3 sequence: CASSEARVAGTSYEQYF. In DNA, the CDR3 is TGTGCCAGCAGTGAAGCGCGGGTAGCGGGGACCTCCTACGAGCAGTACTTC.

As regards this clonotype: The junction shows a germline mismatch at one end, possibly a read error. This chain joins TRBV7-2 and TRBJ2-1, with TRBD1 matching over 7 bases. This CDR3 spans 14 amino acids. CDR1 is SGHTA, CDR2 FQGNSA, per germline. DNA of the CDR3: TGTGACAGCAGGGCAGGGGGAACCTACAATGAGCAGTTCTTC. This sequence encodes CDSRAGGTYNEQFF.

The V gene is TRBV12-3 or TRBV12-4, the J gene TRBJ2-5; a weak D match, TRBD1 (6 bases). V was pared by 1 base and J by 7 bases, with 13 bases between. The length of the CDR3 is 14 residues. CDR3 amino acids: CASSLGQVVGTQYF. CDR3 in DNA: TGTGCCAGCAGTTTAGGACAGGTGGTGGGGACCCAGTACTTC.

Comments on this clonotype: A much bigger clone sits one base away, suggesting this may be a read error. The gene calls are TRBV15 and TRBJ2-7, with D tentatively TRBD1 or TRBD2 (7 bases each). From germline, CDR1 is LNHNV and CDR2 YYDKDF (reference sequence). The CDR3 has 14 amino acids. Trimming stripped 5 bases from V and 6 bases from J, with 17 bases between. CDR3 loop: CATSPRGDRVEQYF. As DNA, the CDR3 is TGTGCCACCAGCCCCCGGGGGGACAGAGTCGAGCAGTACTTC.

This clonotype was recorded a few times. The rearrangement uses TRBV12-5 and TRBJ2-1, with D maybe TRBD2 (6 bases). This CDR3 has 15 residues. V lost 7 bases and J 12 bases, leaving 25 bases between the germline ends. Per the germline V gene, CDR1 is LGHNT and CDR2 is FRNRAP. CDR3 coding DNA: TGTGCTAGTGCTCCTCCTGAGCCCGGGGGATTGACGCAGTTCTTC. Translated, it gives CASAPPEPGGLTQFF.

The rearrangement joins TRBV6-1 to TRBJ2-7; TRBD1 is a possible D gene (5 bases). Trimming cost V 4 bases and J 0 bases, with 10 bases left between them. The V gene's germline CDR1 is MNHNS and CDR2 SASEGT. The CDR3 length is 14 residues. The CDR3 DNA is TGTGCCAGCAGTGTGGACACCGTCTCCTACGAGCAGTACTTC. It translates to CASSVDTVSYEQYF.

The chain is built from TRBV13 and TRBJ2-5; no clear D. V gave up 5 bases and J gave up 7 bases, with 23 bases separating them. The CDR3 runs 16 residues. Germline CDR1 is PRHDT and CDR2 is FYEKMQ (reference sequence). The CDR3 spells CASSQERTRGGGTQYF. CDR3 DNA sequence: TGTGCCAGCAGCCAAGAACGAACCAGAGGTGGTGGGACCCAGTACTTC.

The gene calls are TRBV3-1 and TRBJ1-2, with TRBD1 matching over 9 bases. Germline CDR1 is LGHDT and CDR2 is YNNKEL (reference sequence). V shed 4 bases, J shed 2 bases, and the junction held 5 bases outside the gene matches. The CDR3 runs 15 residues. The CDR3 spells CASSRADRGNYGYTF. CDR3 DNA: TGTGCCAGCAGCCGGGCCGACAGGGGGAACTATGGCTACACCTTC.

The genes are TRBV7-9 and TRBJ2-7; 9 bases agree with TRBD2. The ends lost 5 bases at V and 5 bases at J; junction bases unmatched: 7. Germline V lookup: CDR1 SEHNR, CDR2 FQNEAQ (reference sequence). The CDR3 spans 14 residues. The CDR3 loop is CASSRTSDLNEQYF. CDR3 DNA sequence: TGTGCCAGCAGCAGGACTAGCGATTTGAACGAGCAGTACTTC.

V usage is TRBV3-1 and J usage is TRBJ2-7; D call uncertain. The CDR3 sequence is 12 residues long. V shed 4 bases and J shed 6 bases, with 10 bases lying between them. Germline lookup yields CDR1 LGHDT and CDR2 YNNKEL (reference sequence). The CDR3 sequence: CASSPNHLEQYF. The DNA for the CDR3 is TGTGCCAGCAGCCCGAACCATCTCGAGCAGTACTTC.

This clonotype was seen many times. This rearrangement joins TRBV4-2 to TRBJ2-7; 8 nucleotides line up with TRBD2. The germline CDR1 and CDR2 sequences are LGHNA and YNFKEQ. Trimming took 5 bases from V and 7 from J; bases not matched to a gene: 7. CDR3 length: 13 residues. CDR3 nucleotides: TGTGCCAGCAGCAAGGGACTAGTCTCAGAGCAGTACTTC. It translates to CASSKGLVSEQYF.

This clonotype was counted many times. V gene TRBV12-3 or TRBV12-4 combines with J gene TRBJ1-2; D is ambiguous. Trimming shortened V by 6 bases and J by 2 bases, and 10 bases separated the two germline ends. This CDR3 is built from 13 residues. DNA for the CDR3: TGTGCCAGCAGCTTAATAGGGAACTATGGCTACACCTTC. This gives the protein CASSLIGNYGYTF.

Remarks on this clonotype: Possible read error: a much larger clone is one base away. This rearrangement joins TRBV7-3 to TRBJ2-1; no definite D call. This CDR3 contains 15 residues. CDR1 is SGHTA and CDR2 is FQGTGA in the germline V gene. For the CDR3, the DNA is TGTACCAGCAGCTTGGGCCTGAGCTCCTACAATGAGCAGTTCTTC. It encodes CTSSLGLSSYNEQFF.

This sequence joins TRBV20-1 and TRBJ2-1; 12 bases fit TRBD2. This CDR3 region has 15 residues. CDR1 and CDR2 from the germline V gene are DFQATT and SNEGSKA (reference sequence). The junction had 8 bases not matched to a gene; V was cut back by 0 bases and J by 11 bases. This chain's CDR3 is CSARDPLAGGHKQFF. CDR3 coding DNA: TGCAGTGCTAGAGATCCCCTAGCGGGAGGGCATAAGCAGTTCTTC.

The chain recombines TRBV12-3 or TRBV12-4 with TRBJ1-4; 7 nucleotides line up with TRBD1. V was pared by 5 bases and J by 7 bases, with 7 bases of the junction left unmatched. This CDR3 has 14 residues. DNA for the CDR3: TGTGCCAGCAGTCGGGACAGATCGGTTGAAAAACTGTTTTTT. The encoded protein is CASSRDRSVEKLFF.

V and J are TRBV6-6 and TRBJ1-2, with TRBD1 identical over 9 bases. The CDR3 has 14 amino acids. Germline-derived CDR1 and CDR2 are MNHNY and SVGAGI (reference sequence). J was trimmed by 6 bases and V by 5 bases; bases with no gene match: 7. As DNA, the CDR3 is TGTGCCAGCAGTCCCGGGACAGGGAGCGATGGCTACACCTTC. It specifies CASSPGTGSDGYTF.

The DNA for the CDR3 is TGTGCCAGCAGCTCCCGGGACACCATTCTCGATACGCAGTATTTT. Residues: CASSSRDTILDTQYF. The chain carries TRBV7-9 and TRBJ2-3; tentative D call: TRBD1 (6 bases). The CDR3 length is 15 residues. Looked up from germline, CDR1 is SEHNR and CDR2 is FQNEAQ (reference sequence). Deletions cut 4 bases from V and 6 bases from J, with 17 bases between.

This clonotype was counted a few times. The DNA of the CDR3 is TGTGCCATCAGTGAGTCGGAGAGCTACGAGCAGTACTTC. Amino acids: CAISESESYEQYF. The chain uses TRBV10-3 and TRBJ2-7; no definite D call. This CDR3 spans 13 amino acids. CDR1 is ENHRY, CDR2 SYGVKD, per germline. Trimming shortened V by 0 bases and J by 3 bases, and 6 bases separated the two germline ends.

The CDR3 region has the DNA TGCGCCAGCAGCCAAGTCGCCGGGGGTCAGTTCTTC. As protein: CASSQVAGGQFF. The chain recombines TRBV4-1 with TRBJ2-1; D perhaps matches TRBD2 (6 bases). Trimming shortened V by 1 base and J by 13 bases, and 11 bases separated the two germline ends. The CDR3 is 12 residues long. The germline gives CDR1 MGHRA, CDR2 YSYEKL.

V and J are TRBV5-8 and TRBJ1-5; D gene unclear. V lost 5 bases and J 2 bases, leaving 11 bases between the germline ends. The CDR3 has 14 amino acids. From germline, CDR1 is SGHTS and CDR2 YDEGEE. CDR3 region: CASSPPDRNQPQHF. In DNA, the CDR3 is TGTGCCAGCAGTCCCCCGGACCGCAATCAGCCCCAGCATTTT.

The chain joins TRBV12-3 or TRBV12-4 to TRBJ2-5, with a possible D match to TRBD2 (6 bases). The CDR3 has 14 residues. V was shortened by 1 base and J by 3 bases, with 9 bases between the two germline ends. Here the CDR3 DNA reads TGTGCCAGCAGTTTAGACGGCGGGAAAGAGACCCAGTACTTC. Translation: CASSLDGGKETQYF.

The table lists this clonotype with a few counts. The chain recombines TRBV5-1 with TRBJ2-3; a possible D gene is TRBD1 (6 bases). CDR1 and CDR2 (germline): SGHRS, YFSETQ. V was cut by 7 bases and J by 2 bases, with 20 bases left in between. The CDR3 is 16 amino acids. CDR3 in amino acids: CASDERPGAITDTQYF. CDR3 coding DNA: TGCGCCAGCGATGAGCGTCCAGGGGCGATCACAGATACGCAGTATTTT.

J is TRBJ2-7 and V is TRBV14; D gene ambiguous. The CDR3 runs 13 residues. V was shortened by 1 base and J by 3 bases, with 7 bases between the two germline ends. Germline V CDR1 and CDR2: SGHDN, FVKESK. The CDR3 region has the DNA TGTGCCAGCAGCCAAGTGAACAGCTACGAGCAGTACTTC. Translated: CASSQVNSYEQYF.

This clonotype was seen a few times. This chain uses TRBV3-1 with TRBJ2-7, with unresolved D. CDR3 length equals 14 residues. Germline CDR1 is LGHDT and CDR2 is YNNKEL (reference sequence). Trimming stripped 0 bases from V and 7 bases from J, with 13 bases between. The DNA of the CDR3 is TGTGCCAGCAGCCAAGAGTTGGGCAGGTCAGAGCAGTACTTC. Translating gives CASSQELGRSEQYF.